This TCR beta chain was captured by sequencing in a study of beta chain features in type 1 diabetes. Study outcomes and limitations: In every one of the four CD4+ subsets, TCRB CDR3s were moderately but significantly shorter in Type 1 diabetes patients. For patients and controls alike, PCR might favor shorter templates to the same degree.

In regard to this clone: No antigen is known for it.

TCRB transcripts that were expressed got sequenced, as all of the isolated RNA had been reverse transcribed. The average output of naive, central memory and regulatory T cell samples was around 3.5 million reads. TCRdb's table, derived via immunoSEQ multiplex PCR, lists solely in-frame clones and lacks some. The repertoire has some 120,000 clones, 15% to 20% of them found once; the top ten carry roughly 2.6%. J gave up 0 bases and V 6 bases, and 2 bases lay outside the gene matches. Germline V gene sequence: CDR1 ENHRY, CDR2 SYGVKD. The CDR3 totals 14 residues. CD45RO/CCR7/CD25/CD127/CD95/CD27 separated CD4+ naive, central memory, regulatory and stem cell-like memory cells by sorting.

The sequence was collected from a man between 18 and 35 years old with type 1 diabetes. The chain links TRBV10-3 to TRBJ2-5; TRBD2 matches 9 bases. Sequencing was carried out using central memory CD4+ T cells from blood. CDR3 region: CAIRPSGDQETQYF. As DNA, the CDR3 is TGTGCCATCAGGCCTAGCGGGGACCAAGAGACCCAGTACTTC.